The next 30 T cell receptor beta chains were all read from a single sample in a study of CD8 T cells in ankylosing spondylitis. TCRdb re-analysed the 5' RACE reads in MiXCR, keeping a single row per CDR3 protein. The sample shows 200,000 to 300,000 distinct CDR3 sequences, 8% to 9.5% of them seen only once. The sequencing input was blood, either unsorted or a sorted T cell fraction (not recorded which). The receptor source for this set is a male donor with ankylosing spondylitis or in good health (not recorded which).

V is TRBV5-4 and J is TRBJ2-2; 9 bases align to TRBD2. Germline V lookup: CDR1 SGHNT, CDR2 YYREEE (reference sequence). V shed 3 bases and J 0 bases; nucleotides not matched to a gene: 6. The CDR3 is made up of 17 amino acids. The CDR3 loop is CASSSTLAGANTGELFF. The CDR3 DNA follows: TGTGCCAGCAGCTCAACACTAGCGGGTGCGAACACCGGGGAGCTGTTTTTT.

This clonotype was counted ten times or more. The chain uses TRBV20-1 and TRBJ2-1; maybe TRBD2 (6 bases). V was pared by 6 bases and J by 2 bases, with 20 bases between. CDR1 is DFQATT and CDR2 is SNEGSKA in the germline V gene (reference sequence). CDR3 length: 16 residues. CDR3 sequence (DNA): TGCAGTGCCCTGATGCGGGACTCTTACCCCTACAATGAGCAGTTCTTC. Protein: CSALMRDSYPYNEQFF.

This clonotype was recorded at least ten times. The J gene is TRBJ1-1, the V gene TRBV5-1, with D possibly being TRBD1 (5 bases). The V gene lost 5 bases and the J gene lost 0 bases, with 14 bases spanning the gap. CDR3 length equals 15 residues. Germline assignment: CDR1 SGHRS and CDR2 YFSETQ. CDR3 region: CASSLEGLLNTEAFF. Here the CDR3 DNA reads TGCGCCAGCAGTCTCGAGGGGCTCCTGAACACTGAAGCTTTCTTT.

The chain links TRBV4-3 to TRBJ2-6, with D unclear. The CDR3 is made up of 19 amino acids. Germline V CDR1 and CDR2: LGHNA, YSLEER. V was trimmed by 0 bases and J by 0 bases, leaving 15 bases between them. The CDR3 sequence is CASSQDILQLRSGANVLTF. Here the CDR3 DNA reads TGCGCCAGCAGCCAAGATATCTTGCAGTTACGCTCTGGGGCCAACGTCCTGACTTTC.

There are many counts of this clonotype. The chain carries TRBV6-1 and TRBJ1-1; D perhaps matches TRBD1 (6 bases). The CDR3 loop spans 14 amino acids. V lost 4 bases to trimming and J lost 4 bases, with 13 bases between them. Germline V lookup: CDR1 MNHNS, CDR2 SASEGT. The CDR3 nucleotides read TGTGCCAGCAGTGTGACAGGTCGGGGCACTGAAGCTTTCTTT. Residues: CASSVTGRGTEAFF.

This clonotype has a handful of counts. The rearrangement joins TRBV7-2 to TRBJ2-1; 12 bases line up with TRBD2. This CDR3 region has 15 residues. The V and J ends lost 5 bases and 10 bases, in that order; junction bases with no gene match: 9. Germline V lookup: CDR1 SGHTA, CDR2 FQGNSA. CDR3 bases: TGTGCCAGCAGCCTCCCTAGCGGGGGGGCCTGGGAGCAGTTCTTC. It translates to CASSLPSGGAWEQFF.

This sequence joins TRBV6-1 and TRBJ1-1; D not resolved. This CDR3 spans 12 amino acids. Looked up from germline, CDR1 is MNHNS and CDR2 is SASEGT. Deletions cut 8 bases from V and 1 base from J, with 8 bases between. CDR3 residues: CASGLWNTEAFF. The CDR3 DNA sequence: TGTGCCAGCGGCCTTTGGAACACTGAAGCTTTCTTT.

A few counts support this clonotype. The V call is TRBV5-1, the J call TRBJ2-5; perhaps TRBD2 as D (6 bases). V was cut by 7 bases and J by 0 bases, with 10 bases left in between. The CDR3 runs 13 residues. Germline V gene data show CDR1 as SGHRS and CDR2 as YFSETQ. The chain's CDR3 is CASGGTYQETQYF. CDR3 sequence (DNA): TGCGCCAGCGGAGGGACGTACCAAGAGACCCAGTACTTC.

Many counts were recorded for this clonotype. At one of its ends the junction is not consistent with the germline gene, which may arise from a read error. The V gene is TRBV7-7, the J gene TRBJ2-1; D ambiguous. Germline CDR1 reads SSHAT; CDR2 reads FNYEAQ (reference sequence). The CDR3 has 15 residues. The CDR3 sequence: CASSSDRSSYNEQFF. The CDR3 bases are TGTGCTAGCAGCTCCGACCGGAGCTCCTACAATGAGCAGTTCTTC. Full variable domain (remainder filled in from reference TRBV7-7 and TRBJ2-1): GAGVSQSPRYKVTKRGQDVTLRCDPISSHATLYWYQQALGQGPEFLTYFNYEAQPDKSGLPSDRFSAERPEGSISTLTIQRTEQRDSAMYRCASSSDRSSYNEQFFGPGTRLTVL.

This clonotype was counted ten times or more. The chain is built from TRBV5-6 and TRBJ2-2; D is ambiguous. Trimming took off 4 bases at V and 4 bases at J, with 14 bases between the two ends. Germline V lookup: CDR1 SGHDT, CDR2 YYEEEE. The length of the CDR3 is 15 residues. The CDR3 DNA sequence: TGTGCCAGCAGCCCGAGGACCATACTCACCGGGGAGCTGTTTTTT. Protein sequence: CASSPRTILTGELFF. The full variable domain, in which reference TRBV5-6 and TRBJ2-2 provide the parts outside the CDR3, is DAGVTQSPTHLIKTRGQQVTLRCSPKSGHDTVSWYQQALGQGPQFIFQYYEEEERQRGNFPDRFSGHQFPNYSSELNVNALLLGDSALYLCASSPRTILTGELFFGEGSRLTVL.

This clonotype was seen at least ten times. The rearrangement uses TRBV5-1 and TRBJ2-3; possible D gene TRBD2, 7 bases. There are 17 residues in the CDR3. Germline CDR1 is SGHRS and CDR2 is YFSETQ. Trimming removed 5 bases at V and 4 bases at J, with 23 bases between. CDR3 protein: CASRGNGGQTLADTQYF. The CDR3 region has the DNA TGCGCCAGCAGAGGTAACGGGGGGCAAACGCTTGCAGATACGCAGTATTTT.

The table lists this clonotype with many counts. The chain employs TRBV4-1 and TRBJ1-3, with D possibly being TRBD1 (6 bases). CDR3 length equals 17 residues. Germline V gene data show CDR1 as MGHRA and CDR2 as YSYEKL. The ends were cut back, 0 bases at V and 0 bases at J, with 12 bases in the middle. In DNA form, the CDR3 reads TGCGCCAGCAGCCAAGATGGACAGCTCGTCTCTGGAAACACCATATATTTT. Protein product: CASSQDGQLVSGNTIYF.

The chain employs TRBV20-1 and TRBJ1-2; TRBD1 matches 9 bases. This CDR3 is 14 amino acids long. Germline CDR1 reads DFQATT; CDR2 reads SNEGSKA (reference sequence). With 1 base clipped from V and 6 bases from J, the junction kept 6 bases outside the gene matches. The CDR3: CSARADRGFNGYTF. CDR3 nucleotide sequence: TGCAGTGCTAGAGCCGACAGGGGGTTTAATGGCTACACCTTC.

In its sample, this clonotype was seen many times. The chain recombines TRBV7-3 with TRBJ1-4; D is unclear. The CDR3 covers 13 residues. Looked up from germline, CDR1 is SGHTA and CDR2 is FQGTGA. The germline V and J ends were trimmed by 2 bases and 8 bases, with 9 bases remaining between them. The CDR3 DNA is TGTGCCAGCAGCTTAGGACCGAGAGAAAAACTGTTTTTT. Translated, it gives CASSLGPREKLFF.

The chain has TRBV4-1 and TRBJ2-7, with D unclear. V lost 3 bases, J lost 4 bases, and 16 bases lay in between. Germline assignment: CDR1 MGHRA and CDR2 YSYEKL. The CDR3 is 15 residues long. The CDR3 region is CASSQARALTYEQYF. CDR3 nucleotide sequence: TGCGCCAGCAGCCAGGCCCGGGCCTTGACGTACGAGCAGTACTTC.

The CDR3 coding sequence is TGTGCCAGCAGCCTCGATGGGTTGACTGAAGCTTTCTTT. It yields the protein CASSLDGLTEAFF. The chain recombines TRBV12-3 or TRBV12-4 with TRBJ1-1; D ambiguous. The CDR3 consists of 13 residues. V shed 6 bases and J shed 5 bases, with 13 bases lying between them.

This clonotype was recorded many times. The rearrangement uses TRBV20-1 and TRBJ1-6; D gene unclear. V lost 4 bases and J lost 5, with 12 bases in between. The V gene's germline CDR1 is DFQATT and CDR2 SNEGSKA (reference sequence). CDR3 length equals 14 residues. CDR3 amino acids: CSANPGLNNSPLHF. The CDR3 DNA follows: TGCAGTGCTAATCCAGGACTGAATAATTCACCCCTCCACTTT.

V gene TRBV20-1 combines with J gene TRBJ2-3, with TRBD1 matching 11 bases. CDR1 and CDR2 from the germline V gene are DFQATT and SNEGSKA (reference sequence). V shed 2 bases and J 1 base; nucleotides not matched to a gene: 17. This CDR3 region has 20 residues. The CDR3 loop reads CSARSPLRDRGNLGTDTQYF. Written as DNA, the CDR3 is TGCAGTGCTAGATCCCCACTCCGGGACAGGGGGAATTTGGGCACAGATACGCAGTATTTT.

Points on this clonotype: This could be a read error, since a much larger clone is one nucleotide away. The chain carries TRBV4-3 and TRBJ2-7; weak D call: TRBD1 (5 bases). Per germline, CDR1 LGHNA and CDR2 YSLEER. This CDR3 is 16 amino acids long. V shed 0 bases and J shed 1 base, with 13 bases lying between them. The CDR3 bases are TGCGCCAGCAGCCAAGATCAGACAGTGGGGTCCTACGAGCAGTACTTC. Translating it yields CASSQDQTVGSYEQYF.

This clonotype has at least ten counts. The chain links TRBV7-2 to TRBJ1-6, with a weak D call TRBD1 (5 bases). In germline, CDR1 is SGHTA, CDR2 FQGNSA. The CDR3 loop spans 14 amino acids. Between the trimmed V and J ends, which lost 0 bases and 14 bases, there was a span of 14 bases. The CDR3 sequence is CASSLAGPLKALHF. The CDR3 DNA is TGTGCCAGCAGCTTAGCGGGACCTCTAAAAGCCCTCCACTTT.

This clonotype was recorded at least ten times. The rearrangement joins TRBV15 to TRBJ2-3; D perhaps matches TRBD2 (7 bases). The CDR3 consists of 16 residues. CDR1 LNHNV and CDR2 YYDKDF come from the germline V gene (reference sequence). V was cut by 1 base and J by 2 bases, with 13 bases left in between. The CDR3 sequence: CATSRARGGDTDTQYF. The CDR3 coding sequence is TGTGCCACCAGCAGAGCCCGAGGGGGGGACACAGATACGCAGTATTTT.

This rearrangement joins TRBV5-1 to TRBJ2-1; 12 bases match TRBD2. CDR1 SGHRS and CDR2 YFSETQ come from the germline V gene. There are 19 residues in the CDR3. V was pared by 0 bases and J by 4 bases, with 11 bases of the junction left unmatched. CDR3 in DNA: TGCGCCAGCAGCTTGGAACCGACTAGCGGGAGTTCCTTTTACAATGAGCAGTTCTTC. It yields the protein CASSLEPTSGSSFYNEQFF.

The chain has TRBV20-1 and TRBJ2-5; D is ambiguous. V lost 5 bases and J lost 5, with 12 bases in between. Looked up from germline, CDR1 is DFQATT and CDR2 is SNEGSKA (reference sequence). This CDR3 comprises 12 residues. In DNA form, the CDR3 reads TGCAGTGCTCGGCAGGATGGTGAGACCCAGTACTTC. The encoded protein is CSARQDGETQYF.

This clonotype was observed at least ten times. The rearrangement joins TRBV5-1 to TRBJ2-5, with D perhaps TRBD1 or TRBD2 (5 bases each). CDR3 length: 14 residues. Germline-derived CDR1 and CDR2 are SGHRS and YFSETQ. V lost 2 bases and J 5 bases, leaving 13 bases between the germline ends. The CDR3 is CASSLGAGLETQYF. The CDR3 DNA reads TGCGCCAGCAGCTTAGGGGCGGGTTTGGAGACCCAGTACTTC.

This clonotype has a count of ten or more. The V and J genes are TRBV6-1 and TRBJ2-7; D is possibly TRBD1 (6 bases). CDR1 and CDR2 from the germline V gene are MNHNS and SASEGT. The CDR3 has 13 amino acids. Trimming took 4 bases from V and 2 from J, leaving 9 bases between them. CDR3: CASSGTDTYEQYF. Here the CDR3 DNA reads TGTGCCAGCAGTGGGACAGACACCTACGAGCAGTACTTC.

This clonotype was counted many times. The chain is built from TRBV12-3 or TRBV12-4 and TRBJ2-1; the match to TRBD2 covers 10 bases. There are 17 residues in the CDR3. J gave up 4 bases and V 10 bases, and 16 bases lay outside the gene matches. The CDR3 DNA reads as TGTGCCACCGACCCACCCAGGACTAGCGGAAGATACAATGAGCAGTTCTTC. It encodes CATDPPRTSGRYNEQFF.

This clonotype was seen ten or more times. V usage is TRBV29-1 and J usage is TRBJ2-7; no clear D. There are 10 residues in the CDR3. Germline V gene sequence: CDR1 SQVTM, CDR2 ANQGSEA. V lost 4 bases to trimming and J lost 9 bases, with 10 bases between them. This CDR3 reads CSVGELVQYF. The CDR3 coding sequence is TGCAGCGTTGGGGAACTGGTGCAGTACTTC.

This clonotype was observed many times. The chain links TRBV11-2 to TRBJ1-1, with D maybe TRBD1 (6 bases). CDR3 length: 15 amino acids. Trimming stripped 5 bases from V and 4 bases from J, with 17 bases between. Germline loops: CDR1 SGHAT, CDR2 FQNNGV. CDR3 in amino acids: CASSTTQGRGTEAFF. As DNA, the CDR3 is TGTGCCAGCAGCACAACTCAGGGGCGAGGCACTGAAGCTTTCTTT. The variable domain in full, completed from reference TRBV11-2 and TRBJ1-1, reads EAGVAQSPRYKIIEKRQSVAFWCNPISGHATLYWYQQILGQGPKLLIQFQNNGVVDDSQLPKDRFSAERLKGVDSTLKIQPAKLEDSAVYLCASSTTQGRGTEAFFGQGTRLTVV.

There are many counts of this clonotype. The chain couples TRBV27 to TRBJ1-5; 7 positions agree with TRBD1. The CDR3 is 14 amino acids. From germline, CDR1 is MNHEY and CDR2 SMNVEV (reference sequence). Unmatched junction bases numbered 4, after V lost 1 base and J lost 7 bases. The CDR3 DNA reads TGTGCCAGCAGTTTATTAGGGGGCGGGCAGCCCCAGCATTTT. Amino acid sequence: CASSLLGGGQPQHF.

This clonotype was picked up a small number of times. The chain uses TRBV12-3 or TRBV12-4 and TRBJ2-1; D remains ambiguous. V lost 4 bases and J 11 bases, leaving 18 bases between the germline ends. This CDR3 contains 14 residues. The CDR3, as DNA: TGTGCCAGCAGTTCCCCGTTGAGAAGGTATCAGCAGTTCTTC. Its translation: CASSSPLRRYQQFF.